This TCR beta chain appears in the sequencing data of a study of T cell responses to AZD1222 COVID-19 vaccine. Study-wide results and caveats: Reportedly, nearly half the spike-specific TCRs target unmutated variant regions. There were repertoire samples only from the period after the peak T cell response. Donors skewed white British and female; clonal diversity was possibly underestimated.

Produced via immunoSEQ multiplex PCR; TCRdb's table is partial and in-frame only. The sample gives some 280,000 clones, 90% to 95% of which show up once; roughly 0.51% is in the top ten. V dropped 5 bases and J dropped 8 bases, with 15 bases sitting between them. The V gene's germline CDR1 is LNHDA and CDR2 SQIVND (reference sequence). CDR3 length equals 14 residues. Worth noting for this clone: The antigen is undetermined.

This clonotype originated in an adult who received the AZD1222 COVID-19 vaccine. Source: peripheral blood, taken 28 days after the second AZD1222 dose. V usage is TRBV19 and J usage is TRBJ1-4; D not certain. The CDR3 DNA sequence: TGTGCCAGTAGTCGGATGGGGTGGAAGGAAAAACTGTTTTTT. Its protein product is CASSRMGWKEKLFF.